The 24 T cell receptor beta chains reported below all come from one sample, sequenced in a study of tumor-infiltrating lymphocytes in glioblastoma multiforme. Multiple V-beta primers and a C-beta primer amplified TCRB from RNA. TCRdb processed the multiplex PCR reads anew with MiXCR; each CDR3 protein has one entry. The profile shows fewer than 40,000 distinct CDR3 sequences, more than 55% of them singletons. What was sequenced was brain tumor tissue. The receptor set was obtained from a male donor with glioblastoma.

This clonotype was observed many times. With a much larger clone just one base away, this may be a read error. This chain joins TRBV10-3 and TRBJ1-1; no clear D. The CDR3 is 12 amino acids. Per germline, CDR1 ENHRY and CDR2 SYGVKD. The CDR3 loop reads CAATDGNTEALF. Written as DNA, the CDR3 is TGTGCCGCCACCGACGGAAACACTGAAGCTCTCTTT.

The chain carries TRBV6-6 and TRBJ2-7; no definite D call. The tail of the sequence fits TRBJ2-3 better, so the J call may be wrong. The CDR3 is made up of 11 amino acids. Germline values: CDR1 MNHNY, CDR2 SVGAGI (reference sequence). CDR3: CASSYSITQYF. The CDR3 DNA follows: TGTGCCAGCAGTTACTCGATAACGCAGTATTTT.

This clonotype has just a few counts. The CDR3 loop is CASSLETPRNRGQGSPLHF. DNA for the CDR3: TGCGCCAGCAGCTTGGAAACCCCTCGGAACAGGGGGCAGGGTTCACCCCTCCACTTT. V and J are TRBV5-1 and TRBJ1-6; 9 bases agree with TRBD1. The length of the CDR3 is 19 residues. After removal of 0 bases from V and 9 bases from J, the junction contained 16 bases not matched to a gene. The germline CDR1 and CDR2 sequences are SGHRS and YFSETQ. The entire variable domain, with the rest obtained from reference TRBV5-1 and TRBJ1-6, is as follows: KAGVTQTPRYLIKTRGQQVTLSCSPISGHRSVSWYQQTPGQGLQFLFEYFSETQRNKGNFPGRFSGRQFSNSRSEMNVSTLELGDSALYLCASSLETPRNRGQGSPLHFGNGTRLTVT.

This clonotype was picked up one time. This rearrangement joins TRBV11-2 to TRBJ1-1, with a weak D call TRBD1 (6 bases). The germline CDR1 and CDR2 sequences are SGHAT and FQNNGV. V shed 6 bases and J shed 3 bases, with 20 bases lying between them. The length of the CDR3 is 16 residues. The DNA for the CDR3 is TGTGCCAGCAGGGCTATCCCAGGGGTTGGGGACACTGAAGCTTTCTTT. Its translation is CASRAIPGVGDTEAFF.

In regard to this clonotype: In this CDR3 the conserved last residue, phenylalanine or tryptophan, is missing, so a read error is likely. The chain has TRBV20-1 and TRBJ1-4, with D perhaps TRBD1 (5 bases). Germline V gene sequence: CDR1 DFQATT, CDR2 SNEGSKA (reference sequence). This CDR3 has 14 residues. Trimming took off 6 bases at V and 11 bases at J, with 22 bases between the two ends. CDR3 sequence reads: CSADPSFGGGKLFS. The CDR3 DNA is TGCAGTGCGGACCCCTCCTTTGGGGGGGGGAAACTGTTTTCT.

As to this clonotype: One end of the junction fails to match germline, which may point to a read error. The chain has TRBV4-2 and TRBJ2-5; D is undetermined. Germline values: CDR1 LGHNA, CDR2 YNFKEQ. The CDR3 totals 15 residues. The CDR3 region is CAGSQDLIGIETQYF. The DNA for the CDR3 is TGTGCCGGCAGCCAAGATTTAATTGGGATAGAGACCCAGTATTTC.

Concerning this clonotype: One end of the junction does not line up with germline, which may come from a read error. This rearrangement joins TRBV20-1 to TRBJ2-1; D ambiguous. Germline V lookup: CDR1 DFQATT, CDR2 SNEGSKA (reference sequence). There are 14 residues in the CDR3. CDR3 protein: CSADSPQIYNEQFF. In DNA, the CDR3 is TGTAGTGCCGACTCCCCCCAAATCTACAATGAGCAGTTCTTC.

The V gene is TRBV29-1, the J gene TRBJ2-7, with 7 positions matching TRBD2. CDR3 size: 14 residues. After removal of 5 bases from V and 4 bases from J, the junction contained 11 bases not matched to a gene. CDR1 and CDR2 from the germline V gene are SQVTM and ANQGSEA. The DNA of the CDR3 is TGCAGCGTTTACCTAGCGGTTTCAGAATACGAGCAGTACTTC. This codes for CSVYLAVSEYEQYF.

In its sample, this clonotype was seen once. The gene calls are TRBV10-2 and TRBJ1-5; D is ambiguous. CDR3 length equals 15 residues. Deletions cut 4 bases from V and 6 bases from J, with 16 bases between. The germline gives CDR1 WSHSY, CDR2 SAAADI. CDR3 in amino acids: CASSVDGYSVQPQHF. CDR3 DNA: TGCGCCAGCAGTGTTGACGGCTATAGCGTTCAGCCCCAGCATTTT.

As regards this clonotype: Compared with germline, one end of the junction differs, possibly owing to a read error. The V gene is TRBV29-1, the J gene TRBJ2-3; TRBD2 is a possible D gene (6 bases). In germline, CDR1 is SQVTM, CDR2 ANQGSEA. This CDR3 comprises 15 residues. CDR3 amino acids: CSLEGPYTSTGTQYF. CDR3 nucleotide sequence: TGCAGCCTTGAGGGCCCATACACTAGCACAGGTACGCAGTATTTT.

Note on this clonotype: At one of its ends the junction is not consistent with the germline gene, which may arise from a read error. J is TRBJ2-1 and V is TRBV20-1; 10 bases fit TRBD2. CDR1 and CDR2 from the germline V gene are DFQATT and SNEGSKA (reference sequence). The CDR3 extends over 17 amino acids. The CDR3 region has the DNA TGCAATGCTAGAGGGCTAGCGGGAGTCCACCGACTTGGTGAGCAATTCTTC. As protein: CNARGLAGVHRLGEQFF.

The table lists this clonotype with many counts. The chain uses TRBV6-5 and TRBJ2-7; tentative D call: TRBD2 (6 bases). V dropped 2 bases and J dropped 2 bases, with 10 bases sitting between them. CDR3 length: 14 residues. Germline values: CDR1 MNHEY, CDR2 SVGAGI. CDR3 loop: CASSYGGKPYEQYF. Written as DNA, the CDR3 is TGTGCCAGCAGTTACGGGGGGAAGCCCTACGAGCAGTACTTC.

A note on this clonotype: A much more abundant neighbour one base away suggests this may be a read error. This sequence joins TRBV5-1 and TRBJ2-5; no firm D call. Germline values: CDR1 SGHRS, CDR2 YFSETQ. The CDR3 has 10 residues. The V end lost 7 bases, the J end lost 13 bases, and 14 bases lay between the germline ends. The CDR3, as DNA: TGCGCCAGCGGCCTGGACCACCTGTACTTC. Amino acids: CASGLDHLYF.

The chain links TRBV20-1 to TRBJ2-7; no definite D call. In germline, CDR1 is DFQATT, CDR2 SNEGSKA (reference sequence). Trimming took off 5 bases at V and 1 base at J, with 12 bases between the two ends. There are 13 residues in the CDR3. Here the CDR3 DNA reads TGCAGTGCTGGGGATAGGAGATCCTACGAGCAGTACTTC. Its protein is CSAGDRRSYEQYF.

The rearrangement links TRBV20-1 to TRBJ2-5, with a tentative D call TRBD2 (5 bases). The CDR3 loop spans 13 amino acids. Germline V lookup: CDR1 DFQATT, CDR2 SNEGSKA (reference sequence). V lost 3 bases and J 0 bases, leaving 8 bases between the germline ends. CDR3 nucleotide sequence: TGCAGTGCTAGTCGGGAATACCAAGAGACCCAGTACTTC. It translates to CSASREYQETQYF.

Concerning this clonotype itself: A much larger clonotype is one base distant, so this may be a read error. V and J are TRBV11-1 and TRBJ2-3; D is perhaps TRBD2 (5 bases). The CDR3 totals 16 residues. Per the germline V gene, CDR1 is SGHAT and CDR2 is FQDESV (reference sequence). The CDR3 coding sequence is TGTGCCAGCAGCTTGGGAAGCGGAAGTCCCCTAGATATGCAGTATTTT. It encodes CASSLGSGSPLDMQYF. The full variable domain, completed using reference TRBV11-1 and TRBJ2-3, is EAEVAQSPRYKITEKSQAVAFWCDPISGHATLYWYRQILGQGPELLVQFQDESVVDDSQLPKDRFSAERLKGVDSTLKIQPAELGDSAMYLCASSLGSGSPLDMQYFGPGTRLTVL.

This clonotype was counted only a few times. This may stem from a read error, because a much larger clone lies one nucleotide away. The V call is TRBV10-3, the J call TRBJ2-7; TRBD2 is a possible D gene (5 bases). Trimming cost V 4 bases and J 2 bases, with 12 bases left between them. In germline, CDR1 is ENHRY, CDR2 SYGVKD. This CDR3 region has 14 residues. The DNA for the CDR3 is TGTGCCATCAGTGGTACCGTGAGGGCCTACGAGCAGTACTTC. It yields the protein CAISGTVRAYEQYF.

This sequence joins TRBV12-5 and TRBJ2-7; 10 nucleotides agree with TRBD1. Germline-derived CDR1 and CDR2 are LGHNT and FRNRAP. J was trimmed by 4 bases and V by 7 bases; bases with no gene match: 7. The CDR3 runs 14 residues. This CDR3 reads CASARDRGGYEQYF. The CDR3 coding sequence is TGTGCTAGTGCCCGGGACAGGGGTGGGTACGAGCAGTACTTC.

In the case of this clonotype: The conserved phenylalanine or tryptophan normally closing the CDR3 is absent here, so this likely arose from a read error. This chain links TRBV4-2 with TRBJ1-4, with 8 bases fitting TRBD1. The CDR3 spans 16 residues. The V gene's germline CDR1 is LGHNA and CDR2 YNFKEQ. Trimming took 3 bases from V and 7 from J; bases not matched to a gene: 10. The CDR3 region has the DNA TGTGCCAGCAGCCAGGCGCGCGGACAGGGTCTTGAAAAACTGTTTTAT. Translation: CASSQARGQGLEKLFY.

This clonotype appeared a few times. The V call is TRBV11-2, the J call TRBJ1-3; D is uncertain. The length of the CDR3 is 14 residues. Trimming shortened V by 0 bases and J by 4 bases, and 7 bases separated the two germline ends. Germline values: CDR1 SGHAT, CDR2 FQNNGV. CDR3 residues: CASSLDVKGNTIYF. CDR3 DNA sequence: TGTGCCAGCAGCTTAGACGTAAAGGGAAACACCATATATTTT. Full variable domain (rest looked up from reference TRBV11-2 and TRBJ1-3): EAGVAQSPRYKIIEKRQSVAFWCNPISGHATLYWYQQILGQGPKLLIQFQNNGVVDDSQLPKDRFSAERLKGVDSTLKIQPAKLEDSAVYLCASSLDVKGNTIYFGEGSWLTVV.

In its sample, this clonotype was seen a few times. The chain employs TRBV19 and TRBJ1-1, with D unresolved. This CDR3 contains 13 residues. Per germline, CDR1 LNHDA and CDR2 SQIVND (reference sequence). Trimming shortened V by 0 bases and J by 7 bases, and 9 bases separated the two germline ends. This CDR3 reads CASSIDPLSEAFF. The CDR3 DNA is TGTGCCAGTAGTATAGATCCTTTAAGTGAAGCTTTCTTT.

A note on this clonotype: Just one base apart from a much larger clone, this may be a read error. V is TRBV28 and J is TRBJ2-7, with TRBD2 as a possible D gene (6 bases). Germline V lookup: CDR1 MDHEN, CDR2 SYDVKM. The CDR3 runs to 13 residues. The CDR3, as DNA: TGTGCCAGCAGTTTGGGGGACTCCTACGAGCAGCACTTC. It encodes CASSLGDSYEQHF.

This clonotype was detected once. With a much larger clone just one base away, this may be a read error. This rearrangement joins TRBV28 to TRBJ1-1; perhaps TRBD1 as D (6 bases). The CDR3 runs to 12 residues. V shed 7 bases and J shed 7 bases, with 13 bases lying between them. CDR1 and CDR2 (germline): MDHEN, SYDVKM. Here the CDR3 reads CASKSGDIEAFF. The CDR3 bases are TGTGCCAGCAAATCAGGGGACATTGAAGCTTTCTTT.

V and J are TRBV6-5 and TRBJ2-3; D is ambiguous. Germline lookup yields CDR1 MNHEY and CDR2 SVGAGI. The CDR3 is 13 amino acids. The ends were cut back, 10 bases at V and 5 bases at J, with 16 bases in the middle. CDR3 residues: CANSQVGIDTQYF. CDR3 sequence (DNA): TGTGCCAACAGCCAGGTGGGGATAGATACGCAGTATTTT.